The T cell receptor beta chain described here comes from a study of cytomegalovirus exposure and HLA in healthy donors. Of note for this clone: Its antigen is still unknown.

The primer mix had 60 Vbeta and 13 Jbeta primers. The method was immunoSEQ multiplex PCR; TCRdb's version includes in-frame clones alone and lacks a portion of them. The table records about 120,000 clones, around 76% of them present only once. Germline values: CDR1 SGHRS, CDR2 YFSETQ. The CDR3 loop spans 18 amino acids. The V segment lost 4 bases and the J segment 0 bases; nucleotides outside the gene matches: 6. Study results and limitations: Later on, analysis showed that most CMV-associated TCR beta chains appeared to be HLA-restricted.

As for the donors, each was a healthy bone marrow donor. The sequence came from a man aged 55 to 70 in good health and CMV-seropositive. V is TRBV5-1 and J is TRBJ2-6, with 11 bases identical to TRBD2. Sequencing was carried out using PBMCs. The CDR3 spells CASSGGLAANSGANVLTF. In nucleotides, the CDR3 is TGCGCCAGCAGCGGGGGACTAGCGGCTAACTCTGGGGCCAACGTCCTGACTTTC.